The next 11 T cell receptor beta chains were all read from a single sample in a study of immune evolution from preneoplasia to lung adenocarcinoma. Some clones are missing from TCRdb's copy, which holds only in-frame ones; the method was immunoSEQ multiplex PCR. The data hold about 9,000 clones, with approximately 83% observed a single time. Specimen: FFPE minimally invasive lung adenocarcinoma tissue. Receptors were obtained from a person aged 70 to 85 with lung adenocarcinoma.

This clone was observed a single time. The rearrangement links TRBV12-5 to TRBJ1-2; 9 bases are a match to TRBD1. Germline V gene data show CDR1 as LGHNT and CDR2 as FRNRAP. This CDR3 contains 14 residues. The V gene end was trimmed by 4 bases and the J gene end by 5 bases; junction bases not matched to a gene: 5. The DNA of the CDR3 is TGTGCTAGTGGTTCAGGGACAGGGCCTTATGGCTACACCTTC. It encodes CASGSGTGPYGYTF.

This rearrangement joins TRBV4-1 to TRBJ2-3; no clear D. Germline loops: CDR1 MGHRA, CDR2 YSYEKL. Trimming took 6 bases from V and 8 from J, leaving 12 bases between them. CDR3 length: 12 residues. The CDR3: CASSLTSGTQYF. The CDR3 nucleotides read TGCGCCAGCAGTCTAACCTCAGGTACGCAGTATTTT.

The chain joins TRBV7-2 to TRBJ2-1; D may be TRBD2 (6 bases). Per germline, CDR1 SGHTA and CDR2 FQGNSA. CDR3 length: 15 residues. The V end was cut by 5 bases, the J end by 7 bases, with 18 bases between. The CDR3 protein is CASSLSVGLVNEQFF. CDR3 bases: TGTGCCAGCAGCCTATCGGTGGGACTCGTGAATGAGCAGTTCTTC.

The chain carries TRBV11-1 and TRBJ2-7, with D possibly being TRBD2 (7 bases). The CDR3 contains 16 residues. Trimming took off 4 bases at V and 2 bases at J, with 18 bases between the two ends. In germline, CDR1 is SGHAT, CDR2 FQDESV (reference sequence). The CDR3 here is CASSSIEAGAAYEQYF. The CDR3 DNA reads as TGTGCCAGCAGCTCTATTGAGGCGGGGGCGGCCTACGAGCAGTACTTC. Based on the CDR3 plus reference TRBV11-1 and TRBJ2-7, the full variable domain is EAEVAQSPRYKITEKSQAVAFWCDPISGHATLYWYRQILGQGPELLVQFQDESVVDDSQLPKDRFSAERLKGVDSTLKIQPAELGDSAMYLCASSSIEAGAAYEQYFGPGTRLTVT.

The chain carries TRBV4-2 and TRBJ2-2; 10 bases are shared with TRBD2. This CDR3 is 16 amino acids long. Germline trimming cut 1 base from V and 6 bases from J; bases unmatched to any gene: 5. Germline V gives CDR1 LGHNA, CDR2 YNFKEQ. The CDR3 DNA is TGTGCCAGCAGCCAAGTACCAGCGGGGGGGCCCGGGGAGCTGTTTTTT. It yields the protein CASSQVPAGGPGELFF.

This clone turned up a few times. This rearrangement joins TRBV14 to TRBJ2-5, with a weak D call TRBD1 (5 bases). The CDR3 loop spans 11 amino acids. With 6 bases removed from V and 9 bases from J, the gap between germline ends came to 11 bases. Per the germline V gene, CDR1 is SGHDN and CDR2 is FVKESK. This CDR3 is CASRQVAAQYF. The DNA for the CDR3 is TGTGCCAGCAGACAGGTCGCGGCCCAGTACTTC. Full variable domain (missing parts from reference TRBV14 and TRBJ2-5): EAGVTQFPSHSVIEKGQTVTLRCDPISGHDNLYWYRRVMGKEIKFLLHFVKESKQDESGMPNNRFLAERTGGTYSTLKVQPAELEDSGVYFCASRQVAAQYFGPGTRLLVL.

The chain uses TRBV5-1 and TRBJ1-2, with D uncertain. Germline V gene sequence: CDR1 SGHRS, CDR2 YFSETQ. The CDR3 length is 13 residues. Deletions cut 4 bases from V and 7 bases from J, with 14 bases between. This CDR3 reads CASSGRTTSGYTF. The CDR3 DNA reads TGCGCCAGCAGCGGGAGGACCACTAGTGGCTACACCTTC.

The chain combines TRBV27 with TRBJ2-7; weak D call: TRBD2 (6 bases). V was clipped by 6 bases and J by 0 bases, with 12 bases between them. The V gene's germline CDR1 is MNHEY and CDR2 SMNVEV (reference sequence). The CDR3 runs 14 residues. The CDR3 nucleotides read TGTGCCAGCAGAAAAGCGGGCTTCTCCTACGAGCAGTACTTC. This codes for CASRKAGFSYEQYF.

The V and J genes are TRBV28 and TRBJ1-5; 9 nucleotides match TRBD1. Germline CDR1 and CDR2: MDHEN and SYDVKM. V lost 11 bases, J lost 6 bases, and 8 bases stayed unmatched. The CDR3 runs to 13 residues. In DNA, the CDR3 is TGTGCCTCATGGGAGGACAGGGGTCAGCCCCAGCATTTT. This sequence encodes CASWEDRGQPQHF.

This sequence joins TRBV6-1 and TRBJ1-5; D uncertain. Germline V gives CDR1 MNHNS, CDR2 SASEGT. This CDR3 is 16 amino acids long. Trimming removed 2 bases from V and 0 bases from J, with 11 bases in between. The CDR3 coding sequence is TGTGCCAGCAGTGAAAGGTCTTCAATTAGCAATCAGCCCCAGCATTTT. Translated, it gives CASSERSSISNQPQHF.

The chain joins TRBV6-6 to TRBJ1-1, with D unclear. The germline V gene encodes CDR1 MNHNY and CDR2 SVGAGI (reference sequence). The V and J ends lost 5 bases and 7 bases respectively, with 8 bases between them. The CDR3 covers 11 residues. CDR3 sequence: CASSGNGEAFF. The CDR3 DNA reads TGTGCCAGCAGTGGGAACGGTGAAGCTTTCTTT.